One sample yielded the 10 T cell receptor beta chains listed below, sequenced in a study of blood T cell repertoires in COVID-19 (dated by TCRdb to about 2020). The library was produced with the immunoSEQ multiplex PCR assay. In its TCRdb copy, this immuneACCESS table keeps in-frame sequences only and misses some clones. Where compared with another copy, unresolved V genes explain less than half of these, and the others have no known cause. The sample contains 85,000 to 130,000 clones, approximately 84% of them found a single time. Clones ranked in the top ten supply around 15% of the sample. The sequencing input was peripheral blood. The receptors here all came from an older woman with acute or convalescent COVID-19.

The rearrangement uses TRBV7-8 and TRBJ1-1; no reliable D call. The germline gives CDR1 SGHVS, CDR2 FQNEAQ. V lost 7 bases and J lost 1, with 16 bases in between. This CDR3 has 15 amino acids. CDR3 sequence reads: CASKSSRVENTEAFF. The CDR3 region has the DNA TGTGCCAGCAAAAGTTCCCGGGTGGAGAACACTGAAGCTTTCTTT.

The chain has TRBV21-1 and TRBJ1-2; the table's D call, TRBD1, has no DNA check behind it. TRBV21-1 is reported as a pseudogene. CDR3 length: 15 residues. CDR3 sequence reads: CASSKGGPLNYGYTF. The CDR3 DNA sequence: TGTGCCAGCAGCAAAGGTGGGCCCCTCAACTATGGCTACACCTTC.

This chain joins TRBV30 and TRBJ1-3, with D uncertain. This CDR3 spans 15 amino acids. Per germline, CDR1 GTSNPN and CDR2 SVGIG (reference sequence). V was clipped by 0 bases and J by 1 base, with 10 bases between them. CDR3: CAWSVGLGSGNTIYF. CDR3 in DNA: TGTGCCTGGAGTGTAGGACTCGGTTCTGGAAACACCATATATTTT.

V and J are TRBV7-9 and TRBJ1-5, with D perhaps matching TRBD1 (6 bases). Germline lookup yields CDR1 SEHNR and CDR2 FQNEAQ (reference sequence). CDR3 length equals 15 residues. V lost 3 bases, J lost 4 bases, and 13 bases lay in between. As DNA, the CDR3 is TGTGCCAGCAGCTTCTCGGACAGAGTAAATCAGCCCCAGCATTTT. The encoded protein is CASSFSDRVNQPQHF.

J is TRBJ1-5 and V is TRBV19; 9 nucleotides align to TRBD1. V lost 2 bases and J lost 2; bases outside the gene matches: 1. Germline lookup yields CDR1 LNHDA and CDR2 SQIVND (reference sequence). CDR3 length: 15 amino acids. The CDR3 DNA is TGTGCCAGTAGTATAAGGGACAGGGGCAATCAGCCCCAGCATTTT. Encoded protein: CASSIRDRGNQPQHF.

The sample holds one count of this clone. The chain combines TRBV4-1 with TRBJ2-3; 7 bases agree with TRBD2. The V and J ends lost 3 bases and 5 bases, in that order; junction bases with no gene match: 5. This CDR3 spans 14 amino acids. CDR1 is MGHRA and CDR2 is YSYEKL in the germline V gene. The CDR3 spells CASSHGGEGDTQYF. The CDR3 DNA sequence: TGCGCCAGCAGCCATGGCGGGGAGGGAGATACGCAGTATTTT.

V usage is TRBV19 and J usage is TRBJ1-4; 8 positions match TRBD1. The CDR3 runs to 13 residues. Germline CDR1 LNHDA, CDR2 SQIVND (reference sequence). Unmatched junction bases numbered 1, after V lost 8 bases and J lost 2 bases. Here the CDR3 DNA reads TGTGCCAGTTGGGACAGGACTAATGAAAAACTGTTTTTT. Translation: CASWDRTNEKLFF.

The chain has TRBV10-3 and TRBJ2-4; 9 positions match TRBD2. The CDR3 is made up of 20 amino acids. V was clipped by 2 bases and J by 1 base; unmatched bases: 15. Germline V gene data show CDR1 as ENHRY and CDR2 as SYGVKD. This chain's CDR3 is CAISEPSGLREGPAKNIQYF. In nucleotides, the CDR3 is TGTGCCATCAGTGAGCCCTCCGGGTTGCGGGAGGGCCCGGCCAAAAACATTCAGTACTTC.

The table lists this clone with a few counts. The chain uses TRBV7-2 and TRBJ2-7, with D uncertain. The germline gives CDR1 SGHTA, CDR2 FQGNSA. The CDR3 is made up of 13 amino acids. With 2 bases removed from V and 3 bases from J, the gap between germline ends came to 8 bases. CDR3 residues: CASSLLIYYEQYF. CDR3 DNA sequence: TGTGCCAGCAGCTTATTAATTTACTACGAGCAGTACTTC.

The chain recombines TRBV3-1 (or the pseudogene TRBV3-2) with TRBJ2-7; 8 nucleotides match TRBD2. The CDR3 totals 13 residues. V lost 4 bases, J lost 2 bases, and 1 base stayed unmatched. Per the germline V gene, CDR1 is LGHDT and CDR2 is YNNKEL (reference sequence). The CDR3: CASSRGLAYEQYF. The CDR3 DNA reads as TGTGCCAGCAGCCGGGGACTAGCCTACGAGCAGTACTTC.